This T cell receptor beta chain was obtained from a study of T-cell memory formation after mild COVID-19. The V gene lost 4 bases and the J gene lost 0 bases, with 21 bases spanning the gap. CDR1 is MDHEN, CDR2 SYDVKM, per germline. The CDR3 covers 18 residues. The study, taken as a whole, reports: The main location of contracting CD4+ clones was CM and EM, and that of contracting CD8+ clones was EMRA. A second wave expanding day 15 to 37 was CD4+-biased; contracting clones were balanced.

A few counts support this clonotype. The antigen is not known. One entry per CDR3 protein results from TCRdb running MiXCR on the 5' RACE reads. Of about 190,000 distinct CDR3 sequences listed, around 19% are singletons. Sequenced sample: PBMCs or a T cell subset sorted from them (not recorded which). This receptor was obtained from an adult woman who had mild COVID-19 (a few samples of this study predate the infection). Cell type and time point are not known. The J gene is TRBJ1-2, the V gene TRBV28; perhaps TRBD1 as D (6 bases). The CDR3 DNA follows: TGTGCCAGCAGTTCGCCCGGGACATTCGTCATTTCTAACTATGGCTACACCTTC. Amino acid sequence: CASSSPGTFVISNYGYTF.